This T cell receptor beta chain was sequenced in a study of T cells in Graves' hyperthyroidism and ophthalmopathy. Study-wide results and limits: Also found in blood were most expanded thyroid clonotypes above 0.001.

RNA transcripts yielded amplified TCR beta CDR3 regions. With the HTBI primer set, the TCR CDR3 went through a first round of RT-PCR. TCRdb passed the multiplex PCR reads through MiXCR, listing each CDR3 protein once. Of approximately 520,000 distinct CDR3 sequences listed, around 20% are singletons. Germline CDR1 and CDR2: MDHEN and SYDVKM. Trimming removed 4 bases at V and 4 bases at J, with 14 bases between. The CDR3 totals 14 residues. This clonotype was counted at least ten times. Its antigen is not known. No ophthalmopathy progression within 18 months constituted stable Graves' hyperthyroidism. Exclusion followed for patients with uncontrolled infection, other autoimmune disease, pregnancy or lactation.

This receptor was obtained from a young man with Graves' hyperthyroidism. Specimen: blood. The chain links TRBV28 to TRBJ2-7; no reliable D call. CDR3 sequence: CASSSQNQRYEQYF. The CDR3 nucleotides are TGTGCCAGCAGTTCCCAAAATCAGCGTTACGAGCAGTACTTC.